This T cell receptor (beta chain) was obtained from a study of blood T cells in healthy people across ages. Germline V gene sequence: CDR1 KGHDR, CDR2 SFDVKD. The CDR3 runs 14 residues. The table lists this clonotype with a few counts. Its target is unknown. One junction end disagrees with the germline gene, perhaps due to a read error. Through a sample-barcoded 5' primer and a J-beta primer mix, a second PCR was run for roughly 6 to 12 cycles. A single record per CDR3 protein comes from TCRdb applying MiXCR to the 5' RACE reads. The table has approximately 960,000 distinct CDR3 sequences, 29% seen once. Study-wide results and caveats: Comparison with aged donors showed that long-lived donors had more naive CD4+ cells and higher diversity. Investigators viewed diversity estimates from one million T cells as underestimates, the study reported.

These data were likewise used in another study, on T cells of mothers and their children. That report adds: Mothers yielded over 8 million CDR3 reads, children 2.5 million to 3.5 million each.

This chain connects TRBV24-1 to TRBJ1-2; D unresolved. The TCR comes from a woman in her forties in good health. Specimen: blood. The CDR3 sequence is CATSDQRYNYGYTF. CDR3 DNA sequence: TGTGCCACCAGTGACCAACGGTATAACTATGGTTACACCTTC.